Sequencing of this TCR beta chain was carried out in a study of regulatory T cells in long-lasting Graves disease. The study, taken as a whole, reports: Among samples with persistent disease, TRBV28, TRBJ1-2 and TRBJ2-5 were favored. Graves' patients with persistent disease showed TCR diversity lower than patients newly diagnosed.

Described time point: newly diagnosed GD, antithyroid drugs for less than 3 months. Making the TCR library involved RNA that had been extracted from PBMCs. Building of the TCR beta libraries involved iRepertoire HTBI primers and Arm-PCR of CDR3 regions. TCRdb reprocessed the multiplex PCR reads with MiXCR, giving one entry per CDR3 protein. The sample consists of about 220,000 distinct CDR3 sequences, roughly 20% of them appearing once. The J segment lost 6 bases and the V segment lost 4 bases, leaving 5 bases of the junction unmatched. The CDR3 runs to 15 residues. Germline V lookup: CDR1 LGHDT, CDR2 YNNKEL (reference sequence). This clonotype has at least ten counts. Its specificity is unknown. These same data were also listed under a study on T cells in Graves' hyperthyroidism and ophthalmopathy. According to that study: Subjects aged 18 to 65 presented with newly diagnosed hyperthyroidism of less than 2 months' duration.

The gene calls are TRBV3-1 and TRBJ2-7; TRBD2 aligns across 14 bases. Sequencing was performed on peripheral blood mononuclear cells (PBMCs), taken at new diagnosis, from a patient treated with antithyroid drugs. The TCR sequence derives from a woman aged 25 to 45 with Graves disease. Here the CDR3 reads CASSLGLAGGSEQYF. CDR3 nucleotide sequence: TGTGCCAGCAGCCTCGGACTAGCGGGAGGAAGCGAGCAGTACTTC.